In its sample, the clone carrying this TCR beta chain was seen a few times. Its antigen is undetermined. These data originate in a study of cytomegalovirus exposure and HLA in healthy donors. Overall study context: The early release's HLA-typed donors yielded about 85 million unique TCRs. Points from the study as a whole: Links to common viral pathogens appeared, in a later analysis, for several of the most significant clusters. Researchers reported in a later analysis that a missense DCLRE1C variant was tied to TCR beta V- and J-gene trimming. Earlier analysis looked at TCR beta V segments, and most were productive about 90% or about 30% of the time.

Primers: 60 Vbeta forward and 13 Jbeta reverse. Assay: immunoSEQ multiplex PCR; the TCRdb copy retains only in-frame clones and omits some. The sample yields about 180,000 clones, approximately 82% seen once. The receptor's source is a woman in her twenties or thirties in good health and CMV-seronegative. Sequencing input: PBMCs.

CDR3 in DNA: TGTGCCAGTAGTCCTACTGGACTACAGGGGGGCATTCAGTACTTC. Translated: CASSPTGLQGGIQYF. The rearrangement links TRBV19 to TRBJ2-4, with 8 bases lining up with TRBD1. V dropped 5 bases and J dropped 9; count of bases not matched to a gene: 12. Per germline, CDR1 LNHDA and CDR2 SQIVND (reference sequence). The CDR3 loop spans 15 amino acids.